One TCR beta chain is described in this entry. Its antigen is as yet unknown. This CDR3 spans 16 amino acids. The trim removed 2 bases at V and 9 bases at J, leaving 6 bases unmatched. From germline, CDR1 is ENHRY and CDR2 SYGVKD. Measured with immunoSEQ multiplex PCR; TCRdb has only the in-frame clones, and not every one. In the table there are 100,000 or so clones, more than 75% of which are singletons. This sample is drawn from a study of T cell responses to AZD1222 COVID-19 vaccine. Study observations and caveats: The peak T cell response came first, and repertoires were sampled only after it. White British ancestry dominated among donors, who included more females, and clonal diversity was possibly underestimated.

The starting material was peripheral blood, obtained on day 0 of AZD1222 vaccination. The V gene is TRBV10-3, the J gene TRBJ1-6; 11 bases match TRBD1. The clonotype was recovered from an adult in good health. Here the CDR3 reads CAISEGGQGVASPLHF. CDR3 DNA: TGTGCCATCAGTGAGGGGGGACAGGGGGTTGCTTCACCCCTCCACTTT.